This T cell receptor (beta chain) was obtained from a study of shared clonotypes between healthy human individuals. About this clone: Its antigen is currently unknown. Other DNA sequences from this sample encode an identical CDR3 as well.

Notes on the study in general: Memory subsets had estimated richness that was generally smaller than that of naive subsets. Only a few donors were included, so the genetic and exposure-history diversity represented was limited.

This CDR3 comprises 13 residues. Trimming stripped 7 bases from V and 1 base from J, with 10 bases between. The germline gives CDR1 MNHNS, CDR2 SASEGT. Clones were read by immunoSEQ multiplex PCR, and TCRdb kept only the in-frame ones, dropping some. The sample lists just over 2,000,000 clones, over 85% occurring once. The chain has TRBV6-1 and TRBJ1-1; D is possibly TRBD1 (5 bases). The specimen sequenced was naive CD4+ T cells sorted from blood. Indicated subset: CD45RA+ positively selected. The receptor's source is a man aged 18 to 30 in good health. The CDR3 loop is CASIGQGNTEAFF. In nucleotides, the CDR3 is TGTGCCAGCATAGGTCAGGGGAACACTGAAGCTTTCTTT.